The 14 T cell receptor beta chains below were found in one sample sequenced in a study of STAT5B mutations in CD4+ large granular lymphocyte leukemia. Profiling relied on immunoSEQ multiplex PCR, and the TCRdb table lists in-frame clones only, not all of them. Of approximately 32,000 clones listed, approximately 90% are singletons. Sequencing was done on a sample of CD4+ T cells from blood buffy coats. These receptors all stem from a human donor in good health.

The chain combines TRBV2 with TRBJ2-5, with D tentatively TRBD2 (6 bases). The CDR3 loop spans 14 amino acids. V lost 7 bases, J lost 4 bases, and 16 bases lay in between. Germline CDR1 and CDR2: SNHLY and FYNNEI. The CDR3 is CASNEGPGGETQYF. CDR3 nucleotide sequence: TGTGCCAGCAACGAGGGCCCCGGGGGAGAGACCCAGTACTTC.

This clone was detected only a few times. The chain combines TRBV29-1 with TRBJ1-5; D remains unclear. The CDR3 is 12 residues long. Per germline, CDR1 SQVTM and CDR2 ANQGSEA. V was trimmed by 4 bases and J by 6 bases, leaving 10 bases between them. This CDR3 reads CSVGQRSQPQHF. The CDR3 DNA is TGCAGCGTTGGACAAAGAAGTCAGCCCCAGCATTTT.

This rearrangement joins TRBV29-1 to TRBJ2-3; the D gene is possibly TRBD1 (5 bases). CDR1 SQVTM and CDR2 ANQGSEA come from the germline V gene. Trimming cost V 5 bases and J 0 bases, with 9 bases left between them. The CDR3 runs to 13 residues. Here the CDR3 reads CSVQGSSTDTQYF. In DNA, the CDR3 is TGCAGCGTTCAGGGATCTAGCACAGATACGCAGTATTTT.

The chain has TRBV6-5 and TRBJ1-6; possibly TRBD1 for D (6 bases). Germline V gene lookup returns CDR1 MNHEY and CDR2 SVGAGI. The CDR3 totals 14 residues. Trimming left V 6 bases short and J 10 bases short, with 16 bases between. This CDR3 is CASRGRGDGSPLHF. The CDR3 coding sequence is TGTGCCAGCAGGGGCAGGGGTGACGGCTCACCCCTCCACTTT.

The chain links TRBV4-3 to TRBJ1-2; TRBD1 agrees at 10 bases. Germline CDR1 LGHNA, CDR2 YSLEER. The CDR3 length is 16 residues. V lost 5 bases, J lost 5 bases, and 11 bases stayed unmatched. The CDR3 sequence is CASSSRGTGAAYGYTF. CDR3 nucleotides: TGCGCCAGCAGCTCCCGCGGGACAGGGGCCGCGTATGGCTACACCTTC.

The chain's CDR3 is CASSEEKGLRAFF. CDR3 DNA sequence: TGTGCCAGCAGTGAAGAAAAGGGGTTGAGAGCTTTCTTT. V is TRBV6-1 and J is TRBJ1-1; possibly TRBD1 for D (5 bases). The germline V gene has CDR1 MNHNS and CDR2 SASEGT. CDR3 length: 13 amino acids. V dropped 1 base and J dropped 10 bases, with 13 bases sitting between them.

The chain has TRBV5-5 and TRBJ1-2; no clear D. Germline CDR1 is SGHKS and CDR2 is YYEKEE (reference sequence). V shed 4 bases and J shed 4 bases, with 11 bases lying between them. This CDR3 contains 13 residues. The CDR3 DNA sequence: TGTGCCAGCAGCGCCCCTCGTCCCTATGGCTACACCTTC. Translation gives CASSAPRPYGYTF.

The genes are TRBV10-2 and TRBJ2-1; 7 nucleotides agree with TRBD2. CDR1 is WSHSY, CDR2 SAAADI, per germline. The V gene end was trimmed by 1 base and the J gene end by 6 bases; junction bases not matched to a gene: 3. This CDR3 contains 14 residues. DNA of the CDR3: TGCGCCAGCAGTGAGTGGGGCGGGGGCAATGAGCAGTTCTTC. Translating it yields CASSEWGGGNEQFF.

The chain couples TRBV4-3 to TRBJ2-5; 9 bases fit TRBD2. The CDR3 covers 17 residues. CDR1 LGHNA and CDR2 YSLEER come from the germline V gene. V lost 0 bases and J lost 2; bases outside the gene matches: 7. CDR3: CASSQDVSGGLQETQYF. The DNA of the CDR3 is TGCGCCAGCAGCCAAGATGTAAGCGGGGGGTTGCAAGAGACCCAGTACTTC.

The V gene is TRBV6-4, the J gene TRBJ2-7; 8 bases are shared with TRBD1. Germline loops: CDR1 MRHNA, CDR2 SNTAGT. After removal of 10 bases from V and 1 base from J, the junction contained 18 bases not matched to a gene. The CDR3 has 17 residues. The CDR3 reads CAKTSPERDRNSYEQYF. CDR3 in DNA: TGTGCCAAAACCTCCCCGGAAAGGGACAGGAATTCCTACGAGCAGTACTTC.

V is TRBV7-2 and J is TRBJ2-5; D is unclear. The germline V and J ends were trimmed by 5 bases and 0 bases, with 10 bases remaining between them. The CDR3 covers 14 residues. The V gene's germline CDR1 is SGHTA and CDR2 FQGNSA. CDR3 residues: CASSLQSNQETQYF. DNA for the CDR3: TGTGCCAGCAGCCTACAGAGTAACCAAGAGACCCAGTACTTC.

The chain couples TRBV6-5 to TRBJ1-1; 8 nucleotides align to TRBD1. The germline V gene has CDR1 MNHEY and CDR2 SVGAGI. The ends lost 6 bases at V and 4 bases at J; junction bases unmatched: 7. The CDR3 loop spans 14 amino acids. DNA for the CDR3: TGTGCCAGCAGCCCAGACAGGGGTCGCACTGAAGCTTTCTTT. This codes for CASSPDRGRTEAFF.

The gene calls are TRBV12-5 and TRBJ1-2; no clear D. CDR3 size: 14 residues. The V and J ends lost 1 base and 0 bases respectively, with 6 bases between them. In germline, CDR1 is LGHNT, CDR2 FRNRAP. CDR3 sequence: CASGLATPNYGYTF. The DNA for the CDR3 is TGTGCTAGTGGTTTGGCTACACCTAACTATGGCTACACCTTC. Looking up the rest from reference TRBV12-5 and TRBJ1-2 gives the full variable domain: DARVTQTPRHKVTEMGQEVTMRCQPILGHNTVFWYRQTMMQGLELLAYFRNRAPLDDSGMPKDRFSAEMPDATLATLKIQPSEPRDSAVYFCASGLATPNYGYTFGSGTRLTVV.

The chain couples TRBV7-9 to TRBJ1-1, with 9 positions matching TRBD1. Looked up from germline, CDR1 is SEHNR and CDR2 is FQNEAQ (reference sequence). The CDR3 totals 14 residues. Trimming cost V 3 bases and J 4 bases; bases outside gene matches: 3. The CDR3 bases are TGTGCCAGCAGCTTCACGACAGGGGGCACTGAAGCTTTCTTT. Translated, it gives CASSFTTGGTEAFF.